Listed here are 9 T cell receptor beta chains from one sample, sequenced in a study of T cell changes during pregnancy in multiple sclerosis (dated by TCRdb to between 2018 and 2021). Libraries were made using the immunoSEQ multiplex PCR assay. Held by TCRdb, this immuneACCESS table contains in-frame sequences only and omits some clones. Under half of the omission traces to an unresolved V gene where checked; the cause of the rest is unknown. The sample table contains 80,000 to 130,000 clones; only one count was recorded for over 85% of them. The ten largest clones capture roughly 1.2% of the sample. Sequencing was performed on peripheral blood, taken in the second trimester of pregnancy. The receptors shown here come from a female donor with multiple sclerosis, enrolled in a pregnancy study.

This chain connects TRBV28 to TRBJ1-2, with TRBD1 matching 8 bases. The CDR3 loop spans 15 amino acids. The V gene's germline CDR1 is MDHEN and CDR2 SYDVKM. Losses at the gene ends were 2 bases for V and 5 bases for J; bases not matched to a gene: 7. Written as DNA, the CDR3 is TGTGCCAGCAGTTTACAGGGGGCCAAAAGATATGGCTACACCTTC. It codes for CASSLQGAKRYGYTF.

CDR3: CASIILRGANTRAQLTDTQYF. The DNA for the CDR3 is TGTGCCAGCATCATCCTTCGGGGAGCTAATACACGGGCCCAACTCACAGATACGCAGTATTTT. The rearrangement joins TRBV2 to TRBJ2-3, with a tentative D call TRBD2 (5 bases). V was pared by 7 bases and J by 2 bases, with 34 bases between. Germline CDR1 and CDR2: SNHLY and FYNNEI. The CDR3 loop spans 21 amino acids.

This chain uses TRBV6-1 with TRBJ2-1, with a weak D call TRBD2 (5 bases). Trimming removed 5 bases from V and 10 bases from J, with 12 bases in between. CDR1 MNHNS and CDR2 SASEGT come from the germline V gene. This CDR3 comprises 12 residues. CDR3 bases: TGTGCCAGCAGTATCGGTACGGGGGAGCAGTTCTTC. Translated, it gives CASSIGTGEQFF.

The chain uses TRBV29-1 and TRBJ1-1; D ambiguous. Germline CDR1 is SQVTM and CDR2 is ANQGSEA. Trimming removed 6 bases at V and 11 bases at J, with 13 bases between. The CDR3 extends over 10 amino acids. In DNA form, the CDR3 reads TGCAGCGTCGTGACACCGTCCGCTTTCTTT. Translation gives CSVVTPSAFF.

The chain employs TRBV19 and TRBJ1-5; the D gene is possibly TRBD1 (6 bases). CDR1 is LNHDA and CDR2 is SQIVND in the germline V gene (reference sequence). The CDR3 has 14 residues. Trimming pared 6 bases from V and 7 bases from J, leaving 16 bases between. This CDR3 is CASRGTGFGQPQHF. The CDR3 DNA reads as TGTGCCAGTAGGGGTACAGGGTTTGGGCAGCCCCAGCATTTT. The entire variable domain, with the rest obtained from reference TRBV19 and TRBJ1-5, is as follows: DGGITQSPKYLFRKEGQNVTLSCEQNLNHDAMYWYRQDPGQGLRLIYYSQIVNDFQKGDIAEGYSVSREKKESFPLTVTSAQKNPTAFYLCASRGTGFGQPQHFGDGTRLSIL.

V and J are TRBV5-5 and TRBJ1-5, with D possibly TRBD1 on 6 matching bases. Germline assignment: CDR1 SGHKS and CDR2 YYEKEE (reference sequence). The CDR3 has 14 amino acids. V lost 0 bases and J lost 2, with 6 bases in between. CDR3 sequence: CASSLEGGNQPQHF. CDR3 coding DNA: TGTGCCAGCAGCTTGGAGGGGGGCAATCAGCCCCAGCATTTT. The entire variable domain, with the rest obtained from reference TRBV5-5 and TRBJ1-5, is as follows: DAGVTQSPTHLIKTRGQQVTLRCSPISGHKSVSWYQQVLGQGPQFIFQYYEKEERGRGNFPDRFSARQFPNYSSELNVNALLLGDSALYLCASSLEGGNQPQHFGDGTRLSIL.

The chain carries TRBV13 and TRBJ2-1; weak D call: TRBD2 (6 bases). The CDR3 covers 15 residues. With 5 bases removed from V and 5 bases from J, the gap between germline ends came to 16 bases. Germline V lookup: CDR1 PRHDT, CDR2 FYEKMQ (reference sequence). CDR3 nucleotide sequence: TGTGCCAGCAGCCTCCGGGGTAGCGGAAACAATGAGCAGTTCTTC. Protein: CASSLRGSGNNEQFF.

This clone was seen once. V gene TRBV11-2 combines with J gene TRBJ1-2; a weak D match, TRBD1 (6 bases). CDR1 and CDR2 (germline): SGHAT, FQNNGV. V was shortened by 4 bases and J by 0 bases, with 12 bases between the two germline ends. This CDR3 has 15 amino acids. The CDR3 here is CASSSGTKANYGYTF. CDR3 in DNA: TGTGCCAGCAGCTCCGGGACAAAGGCTAACTATGGCTACACCTTC.

The chain links TRBV5-8 to TRBJ2-5; TRBD2 aligns across 11 bases. Looked up from germline, CDR1 is SGHTS and CDR2 is YDEGEE. V shed 4 bases and J 0 bases; nucleotides not matched to a gene: 8. This CDR3 is built from 17 residues. CDR3 DNA: TGTGCCAGCAGCGGAGTAGCGGGGGGGCGGTACCAAGAGACCCAGTACTTC. Translation: CASSGVAGGRYQETQYF.